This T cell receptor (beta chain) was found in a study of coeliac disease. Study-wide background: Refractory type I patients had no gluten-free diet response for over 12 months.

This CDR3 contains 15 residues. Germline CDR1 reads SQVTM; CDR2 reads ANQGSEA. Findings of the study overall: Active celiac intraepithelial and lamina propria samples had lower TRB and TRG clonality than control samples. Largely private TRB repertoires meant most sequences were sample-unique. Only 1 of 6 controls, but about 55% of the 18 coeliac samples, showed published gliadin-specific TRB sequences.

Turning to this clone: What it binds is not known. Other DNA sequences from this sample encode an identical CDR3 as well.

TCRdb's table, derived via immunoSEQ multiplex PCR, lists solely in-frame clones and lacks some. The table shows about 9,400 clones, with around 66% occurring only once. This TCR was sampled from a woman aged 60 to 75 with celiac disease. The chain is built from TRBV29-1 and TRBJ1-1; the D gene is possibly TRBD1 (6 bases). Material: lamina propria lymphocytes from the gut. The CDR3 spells CSAGGGGGGIAEAFF. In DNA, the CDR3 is TGCAGTGCTGGGGGCGGGGGGGGCGGGATCGCTGAAGCTTTCTTT.